This TCR beta chain emerged from a study of T-cell memory formation after mild COVID-19. The CDR3 has 13 residues. Germline CDR1 and CDR2: SGHNT and YENEEA. With 1 base removed from V and 4 bases from J, the gap between germline ends came to 6 bases. This clonotype was counted ten times or more. Researchers used 5'RACE with constant-segment primers to make TCR alpha and TCR beta cDNA libraries that carry sample barcodes and UMIs. Via MiXCR, TCRdb re-called the 5' RACE reads, giving one row per CDR3 protein. The sample has just under 50,000 distinct CDR3 sequences; approximately 12% are singletons. The sample consisted of PBMCs or a T cell subset sorted from them (not recorded which). This chain uses TRBV11-3 with TRBJ2-3; D call uncertain. The clonotype originates from a man between 18 and 29 years old who had mild COVID-19 (a few samples of this study predate the infection). Cell type and time point are not known. CDR3 amino acids: CASSLGASDTQYF. For the CDR3, the DNA is TGTGCCAGCAGCTTAGGAGCCTCAGATACGCAGTATTTT. The full variable domain, with the rest looked up from reference TRBV11-3 and TRBJ2-3, is EAGVVQSPRYKIIEKKQPVAFWCNPISGHNTLYWYLQNLGQGPELLIRYENEEAVDDSQLPKDRFSAERLKGVDSTLKIQPAELGDSAVYLCASSLGASDTQYFGPGTRLTVL.